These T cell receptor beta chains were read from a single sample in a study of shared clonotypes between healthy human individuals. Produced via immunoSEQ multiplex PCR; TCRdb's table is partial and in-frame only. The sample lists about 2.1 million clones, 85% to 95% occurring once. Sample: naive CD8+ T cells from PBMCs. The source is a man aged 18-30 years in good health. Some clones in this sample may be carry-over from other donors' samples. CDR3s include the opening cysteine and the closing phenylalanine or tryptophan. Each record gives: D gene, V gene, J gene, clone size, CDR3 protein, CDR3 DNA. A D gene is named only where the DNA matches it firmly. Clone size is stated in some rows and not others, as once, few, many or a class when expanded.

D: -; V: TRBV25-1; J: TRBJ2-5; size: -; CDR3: CASSSREETQYF; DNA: TGTGCCAGCAGTTCCAGGGAAGAGACCCAGTACTTC
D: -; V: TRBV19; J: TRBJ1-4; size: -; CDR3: CASSIDRANEKLFF; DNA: TGTGCCAGTAGTATAGATCGGGCTAATGAAAAACTGTTTTTT
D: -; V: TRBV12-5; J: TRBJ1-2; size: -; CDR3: CASGPSGGYTF; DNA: TGTGCTAGTGGACCCTCGGGAGGCTACACCTTC
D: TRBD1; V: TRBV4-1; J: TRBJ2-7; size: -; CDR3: CASSQRTGDEQYF; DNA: TGCGCCAGCAGCCAAAGGACAGGGGACGAGCAGTACTTC
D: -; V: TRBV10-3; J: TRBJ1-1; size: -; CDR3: CAISDFELSGGNTEAFF; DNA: TGTGCCATCAGTGACTTCGAGTTGAGCGGAGGGAACACTGAAGCTTTCTTT
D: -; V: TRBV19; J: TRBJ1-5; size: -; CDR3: CASREPWGGNQPQHF; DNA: TGTGCCAGTAGAGAACCATGGGGCGGCAATCAGCCCCAGCATTTT
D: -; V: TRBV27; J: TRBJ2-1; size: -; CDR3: CASSFIGTGGEQFF; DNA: TGTGCCAGCAGTTTCATCGGGACCGGAGGAGAGCAGTTCTTC
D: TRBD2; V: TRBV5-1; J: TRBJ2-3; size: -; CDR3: CASSSSGSTDTQYF; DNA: TGCGCCAGCAGCTCTAGCGGAAGCACAGATACGCAGTATTTT
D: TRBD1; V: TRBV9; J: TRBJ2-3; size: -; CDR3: CASSVAAGQDTDTQYF; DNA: TGTGCCAGCAGCGTAGCAGCAGGACAGGACACAGATACGCAGTATTTT
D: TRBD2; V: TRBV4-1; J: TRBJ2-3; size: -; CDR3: CASSQEASGRTDTQYF; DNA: TGCGCCAGCAGCCAAGAGGCTAGCGGGAGGACAGATACGCAGTATTTT
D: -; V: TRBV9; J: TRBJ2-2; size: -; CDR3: CASSVDDPNTGELFF; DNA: TGTGCCAGCAGCGTCGACGACCCGAACACCGGGGAGCTGTTTTTT
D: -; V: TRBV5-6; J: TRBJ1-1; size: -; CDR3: CASSSVQNLPEAFF; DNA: TGTGCCAGCAGCAGCGTTCAGAACTTGCCTGAAGCTTTCTTT
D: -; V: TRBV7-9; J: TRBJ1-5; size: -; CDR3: CASSLGIDRDQPQHF; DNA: TGTGCCAGCAGCTTAGGAATAGACCGCGATCAGCCCCAGCATTTT
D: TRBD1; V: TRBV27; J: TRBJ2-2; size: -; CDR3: CASSIDRGRAGELFF; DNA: TGTGCCAGCAGTATAGACAGGGGGCGCGCCGGGGAGCTGTTTTTT
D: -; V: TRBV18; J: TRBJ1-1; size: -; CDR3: CASSPPYSTEAFF; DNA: TGTGCCAGCTCACCACCCTATTCCACTGAAGCTTTCTTT
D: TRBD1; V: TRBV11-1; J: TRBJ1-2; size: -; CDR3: CASSFKTGLDGYTF; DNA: TGTGCCAGCAGCTTCAAGACAGGGCTAGACGGCTACACCTTC
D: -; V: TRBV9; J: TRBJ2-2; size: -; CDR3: CASSPPSENTGELFF; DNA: TGTGCCAGCAGCCCACCTAGCGAGAACACCGGGGAGCTGTTTTTT
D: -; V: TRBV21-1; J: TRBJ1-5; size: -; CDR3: CASRGTDSNQPQHF; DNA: TGTGCCAGCAGGGGGACAGATAGCAATCAGCCCCAGCATTTT
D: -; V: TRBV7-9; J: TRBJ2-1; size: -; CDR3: CATSERGRNEQFF; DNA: TGTGCCACCTCTGAGAGGGGCCGAAATGAGCAGTTCTTC
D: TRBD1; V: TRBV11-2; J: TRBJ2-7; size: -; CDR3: CASSSTGTVYEQYF; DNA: TGTGCCAGCAGCTCAACCGGGACAGTCTACGAGCAGTACTTC
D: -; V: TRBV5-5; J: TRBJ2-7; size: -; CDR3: CASSWDTDSYEQYF; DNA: TGTGCCAGCAGCTGGGACACAGACTCCTACGAGCAGTACTTC
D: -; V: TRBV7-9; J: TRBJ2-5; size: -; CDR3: CASSYGGVRETQYF; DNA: TGTGCCTCCAGTTATGGAGGGGTGAGGGAGACCCAGTACTTC
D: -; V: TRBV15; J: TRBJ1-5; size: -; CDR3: CATSRSTLQPQHF; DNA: TGTGCCACCAGCAGATCTACCCTTCAGCCCCAGCATTTT
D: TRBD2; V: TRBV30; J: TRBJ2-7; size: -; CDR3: CAWSLREGYEQYF; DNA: TGTGCCTGGAGTCTGCGGGAGGGTTACGAGCAGTACTTC
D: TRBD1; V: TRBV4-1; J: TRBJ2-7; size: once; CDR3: CASSLRTGDYEQYF; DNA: TGCGCCAGCAGCCTCCGGACAGGGGACTACGAGCAGTACTTC
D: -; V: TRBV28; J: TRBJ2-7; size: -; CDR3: CASSLARTYEQYF; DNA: TGTGCCAGCAGTTTAGCCCGAACCTACGAGCAGTACTTC
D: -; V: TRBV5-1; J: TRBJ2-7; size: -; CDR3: CASSLGLSTEQYF; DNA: TGCGCCAGCAGCTTGGGACTATCTACCGAGCAGTACTTC
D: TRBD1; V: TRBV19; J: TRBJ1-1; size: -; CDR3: CASSVGTGRWNTEAFF; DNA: TGTGCCAGTAGTGTAGGGACAGGGAGGTGGAACACTGAAGCTTTCTTT
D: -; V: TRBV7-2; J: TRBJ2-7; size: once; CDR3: CASSSYPRGPEPYEQYF; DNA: TGTGCCAGCAGCTCCTACCCCAGGGGACCTGAGCCCTACGAGCAGTACTTC
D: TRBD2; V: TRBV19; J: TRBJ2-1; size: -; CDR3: CASSIRDYRYNEQFF; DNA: TGTGCCAGTAGTATCCGGGACTACCGCTACAATGAGCAGTTCTTC
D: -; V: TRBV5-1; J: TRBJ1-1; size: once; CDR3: CASSLTDVRNTEAFF; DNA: TGCGCCAGCAGCTTGACAGATGTCAGGAACACTGAAGCTTTCTTT
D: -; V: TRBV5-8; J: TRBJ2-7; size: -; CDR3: CASSFILSEQYF; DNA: TGTGCCAGCAGCTTTATCCTCTCCGAGCAGTACTTC
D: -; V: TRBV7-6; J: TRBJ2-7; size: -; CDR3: CASSLDYSYEQYF; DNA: TGTGCCAGCAGCTTGGACTACTCCTACGAGCAGTACTTC
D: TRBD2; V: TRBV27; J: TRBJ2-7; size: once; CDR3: CASSLWASGNHEQYF; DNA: TGTGCCAGCAGTTTATGGGCTAGCGGGAACCACGAGCAGTACTTC
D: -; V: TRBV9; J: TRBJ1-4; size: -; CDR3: CASSGDGRKLFF; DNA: TGTGCCAGCAGCGGGGACGGCCGAAAACTGTTTTTT
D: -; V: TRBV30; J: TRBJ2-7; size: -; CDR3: CAWSPSNNYEQYF; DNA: TGTGCCTGGAGCCCCTCGAACAACTACGAGCAGTACTTC
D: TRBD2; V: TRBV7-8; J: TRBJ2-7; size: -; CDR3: CASTPIAGGPSYEQYF; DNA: TGTGCCAGCACCCCCATAGCGGGAGGGCCCTCCTACGAGCAGTACTTC
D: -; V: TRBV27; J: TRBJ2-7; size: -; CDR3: CASRPIGQTYEQYF; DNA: TGTGCCAGCAGACCCATAGGACAGACCTACGAGCAGTACTTC
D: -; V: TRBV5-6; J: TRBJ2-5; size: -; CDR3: CASSLGHTQETQYF; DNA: TGTGCCAGCAGCTTAGGACATACCCAAGAGACCCAGTACTTC
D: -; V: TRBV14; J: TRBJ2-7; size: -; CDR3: CASSHRDGDSYEQYF; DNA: TGTGCCAGCAGCCACCGGGACGGGGACTCCTACGAGCAGTACTTC
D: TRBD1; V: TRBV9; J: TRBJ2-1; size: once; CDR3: CASSVGQGPTYNEQFF; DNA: TGTGCCAGCAGCGTAGGACAGGGGCCTACCTACAATGAGCAGTTCTTC
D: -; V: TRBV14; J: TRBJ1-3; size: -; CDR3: CASSQFFSTGNTIYF; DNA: TGTGCCAGCAGCCAGTTTTTCTCTACTGGAAACACCATATATTTT
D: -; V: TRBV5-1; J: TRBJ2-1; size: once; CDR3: CASSSEDRSYNEQFF; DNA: TGCGCCAGCAGCTCGGAGGACCGTTCCTACAATGAGCAGTTCTTC
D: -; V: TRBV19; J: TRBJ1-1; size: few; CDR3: CASSPGGGTEAFF; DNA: TGTGCCAGTAGTCCCGGCGGGGGAACTGAAGCTTTCTTT
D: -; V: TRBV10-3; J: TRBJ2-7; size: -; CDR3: CAISERDYEQYF; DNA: TGTGCCATCAGTGAGCGAGACTACGAGCAGTACTTC
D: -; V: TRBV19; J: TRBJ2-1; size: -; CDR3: CASSINPAVINEQFF; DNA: TGTGCCAGTAGTATAAACCCCGCGGTTATTAATGAGCAGTTCTTC
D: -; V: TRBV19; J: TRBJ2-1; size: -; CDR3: CASSIDVGDEQFF; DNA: TGTGCCAGTAGTATAGATGTGGGAGATGAGCAGTTCTTC
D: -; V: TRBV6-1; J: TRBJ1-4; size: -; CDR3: CASSEFLIFATNEKLFF; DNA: TGTGCCAGCAGTGAATTTCTCATTTTTGCAACTAATGAAAAACTGTTTTTT
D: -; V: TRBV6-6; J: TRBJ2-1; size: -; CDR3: CASSYTGPPHNEQFF; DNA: TGTGCCAGCAGTTACACGGGCCCCCCCCACAATGAGCAGTTCTTC
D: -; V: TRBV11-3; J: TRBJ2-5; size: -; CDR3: CASSPGSASAETQYF; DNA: TGTGCCAGCAGCCCAGGATCCGCCAGTGCGGAGACCCAGTACTTC
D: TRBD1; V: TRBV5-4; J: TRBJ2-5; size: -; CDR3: CASSGTGITRGTQYF; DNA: TGTGCCAGCAGCGGGACAGGGATAACTAGGGGGACCCAGTACTTC
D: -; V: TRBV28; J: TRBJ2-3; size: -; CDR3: CASSLLIAAPGQDTQYF; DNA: TGTGCCAGCAGTTTATTAATAGCGGCTCCGGGGCAAGATACGCAGTATTTT
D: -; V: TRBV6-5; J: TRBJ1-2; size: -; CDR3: CASSYRVGVGYGYTF; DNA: TGTGCCAGCAGTTACCGGGTAGGGGTTGGCTATGGCTACACCTTC
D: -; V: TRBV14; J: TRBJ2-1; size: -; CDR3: CASSQEDFWGNEQFF; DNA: TGTGCCAGCAGCCAAGAGGATTTCTGGGGGAATGAGCAGTTCTTC
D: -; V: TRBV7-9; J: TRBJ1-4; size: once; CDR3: CASSFGGEIGEKLFF; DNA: TGTGCCAGCAGCTTTGGAGGGGAAATCGGGGAAAAACTGTTTTTT
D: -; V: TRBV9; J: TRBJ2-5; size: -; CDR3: CASRPPGGEEETQYF; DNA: TGTGCCAGCAGGCCCCCCGGGGGTGAGGAAGAGACCCAGTACTTC
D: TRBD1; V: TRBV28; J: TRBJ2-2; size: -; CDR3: CASSLRDRGLSGELFF; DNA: TGTGCCAGCAGCTTACGGGACAGGGGGCTGTCTGGGGAGCTGTTTTTT
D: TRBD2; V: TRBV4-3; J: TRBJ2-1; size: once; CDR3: CASSGYGGRAFNEQFF; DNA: TGCGCCAGCAGCGGCTATGGGGGGAGGGCCTTCAATGAGCAGTTCTTC